The subject of this entry is one T cell receptor (beta chain). The record originates from a study of shared clonotypes between healthy human individuals. Assay used: immunoSEQ multiplex PCR; TCRdb lists only in-frame clones, some missing. In the table there are approximately 440,000 clones, more than 70% of which are singletons. Sequenced sample: PBMCs. The clonotype was recovered from a woman aged 40-49 years in good health. Some clones in this sample may be carry-over from other donors' samples.

In nucleotides, the CDR3 is TGCAGTGCTAGAGGCGGGAGCGTGCAGTTCTTC. It encodes CSARGGSVQFF. The chain carries TRBV20-1 and TRBJ2-1, with 7 bases fitting TRBD2. There are 11 residues in the CDR3. After removal of 1 base from V and 12 bases from J, the junction contained 3 bases not matched to a gene. Germline V gene data show CDR1 as DFQATT and CDR2 as SNEGSKA (reference sequence).